The 16 T cell receptor beta chains below come from one sample, sequenced in a study of T cells expressing NK-cell markers. TCRdb re-called the 5' RACE reads and shows each CDR3 protein once, DNA omitted. The listing contains 500,000 to 700,000 distinct CDR3 sequences. The source material was blood T cells: a sorted CD56 or NKG2C T cell subset, CD4+ or CD8+ T cells, or bulk PBMC T cells (not recorded which). These receptors all come from a man aged 18 to 35 in good health.

The rearrangement joins TRBV5-1 to TRBJ2-3. CDR1 and CDR2 (germline): SGHRS, YFSETQ. CDR3 length equals 15 residues. CDR3 in amino acids: CASSLVGTSTDTQYF.

V and J are TRBV20-1 and TRBJ2-1; absent DNA, TCRdb's TRBD1 call cannot be checked. Germline lookup yields CDR1 DFQATT and CDR2 SNEGSKA (reference sequence). The CDR3 is made up of 16 amino acids. CDR3 sequence: CSASVPDRGVYNEQFF.

The V and J genes are TRBV20-1 and TRBJ2-1. Germline CDR1 reads DFQATT; CDR2 reads SNEGSKA (reference sequence). The CDR3 covers 13 residues. The CDR3 is CSASSAYYNEQFF.

The rearrangement links TRBV12-3 or TRBV12-4 to TRBJ2-4; TCRdb proposes TRBD1, but this gene call is untestable without DNA. The CDR3 extends over 16 amino acids. CDR3 region: CASSLWPGGAKNIQYF.

The chain recombines TRBV4-3 with TRBJ2-2; TCRdb's D call, TRBD1, is unchecked because there is no DNA. The germline V gene encodes CDR1 LGHNA and CDR2 YSLEER. The CDR3 sequence is 15 residues long. This chain's CDR3 is CASSQERRGTGELFF.

The rearrangement links TRBV6-5 to TRBJ1-3. The CDR3 loop spans 13 amino acids. Germline V gene sequence: CDR1 MNHEY, CDR2 SVGAGI. CDR3 residues: CASSYSPTDTIYF.

The CDR3 loop is CSARDTARETVGATDTQYF. The rearrangement links TRBV20-1 to TRBJ2-3; TCRdb picks TRBD2, but there is no DNA to check that call. Germline-derived CDR1 and CDR2 are DFQATT and SNEGSKA (reference sequence). The CDR3 loop spans 19 amino acids.

The chain recombines TRBV20-1 with TRBJ2-1; the TRBD2 assignment by TCRdb is unverifiable without DNA. CDR3 length equals 16 residues. Germline V gene data show CDR1 as DFQATT and CDR2 as SNEGSKA (reference sequence). CDR3 residues: CSARGLLAGANNEQFF.

The chain has TRBV4-3 and TRBJ2-3; the TCRdb D gene call, TRBD1, has no DNA to confirm it. Germline loops: CDR1 LGHNA, CDR2 YSLEER. The CDR3 covers 14 residues. The CDR3 sequence: CASSPTGSTDTQYF.

The chain's CDR3 is CASRRGQGANTEAFF. The chain combines TRBV2 with TRBJ1-1; TCRdb reports TRBD1, a call that lacks DNA to check it against. The CDR3 is made up of 15 amino acids. Germline-derived CDR1 and CDR2 are SNHLY and FYNNEI.

V and J are TRBV29-1 and TRBJ1-2. Looked up from germline, CDR1 is SQVTM and CDR2 is ANQGSEA. The CDR3 is made up of 13 amino acids. This CDR3 is CSVDPLMDYGYTF.

The CDR3 loop reads CASSLLGSDTQYF. The V and J genes are TRBV11-2 and TRBJ2-3. The CDR3 runs 13 residues. Germline CDR1 is SGHAT and CDR2 is FQNNGV.

The chain has TRBV12-3 or TRBV12-4 and TRBJ2-3; checking the TCRdb D call of TRBD1 is not possible without DNA. The CDR3 covers 12 residues. This CDR3 is CASQPLGNTQYF.

The chain joins TRBV24-1 to TRBJ2-7. CDR1 is KGHDR and CDR2 is SFDVKD in the germline V gene. This CDR3 has 12 amino acids. CDR3 sequence reads: CATSDSGWEQYF.

The chain couples TRBV4-3 to TRBJ1-2; no DNA is available, so the TRBD1 call from TCRdb remains unchecked. The length of the CDR3 is 14 residues. The V gene's germline CDR1 is LGHNA and CDR2 YSLEER. CDR3 amino acids: CASSQDRGLLGYTF.

V gene TRBV11-2 combines with J gene TRBJ2-7; the D gene TCRdb calls, TRBD2, cannot be checked with no DNA. The germline V gene has CDR1 SGHAT and CDR2 FQNNGV. The CDR3 covers 15 residues. The CDR3 loop reads CASNEQLAGGNEQYF.